These T cell receptor beta chains were read from a single sample in a study of T cells in Graves' hyperthyroidism and ophthalmopathy. TCRdb independently ran MiXCR on the multiplex PCR reads; one entry per CDR3 protein. The top ten hold 34% of the sample, which has about 640,000 distinct CDR3 sequences, less than 25% seen once. Sequencing used blood. The receptors were gathered from a man between 25 and 39 years old with Graves' ophthalmopathy. CDR3s include the opening cysteine and the closing phenylalanine or tryptophan. Fields, in order: V gene, J gene, CDR3 length, CDR3 protein.

V: TRBV12-3/TRBV12-4
J: TRBJ1-2
length: 14
CDR3: CASSSQTGIDGYTF

V: TRBV6-1
J: TRBJ1-5
length: 13
CDR3: CASQHESNQPQHF

V: TRBV28
J: TRBJ2-5
length: 16
CDR3: CASSIRPSGSGETQYF

V: TRBV7-2
J: TRBJ2-1
length: 15
CDR3: CASSLDGQGGNEQFF

V: TRBV5-6
J: TRBJ1-1
length: 16
CDR3: CASSFGGLTVNTEAFF

V: TRBV9
J: TRBJ2-1
length: 17
CDR3: CASSVNRGESSYNEQFF

V: TRBV7-9
J: TRBJ2-7
length: 14
CDR3: CASSVAGGRYEQYF

V: TRBV6-1
J: TRBJ2-5
length: 15
CDR3: CASSATGMAQETQYF

V: TRBV6-2/TRBV6-3
J: TRBJ2-7
length: 14
CDR3: CASSPSGLVGEQYF

V: TRBV11-2
J: TRBJ2-7
length: 15
CDR3: CASRGAGAVLYEQYF

V: TRBV14
J: TRBJ2-1
length: 13
CDR3: CASRASGYNEQFF

V: TRBV2
J: TRBJ1-1
length: 15
CDR3: CASSEEGLGNTEAFF

V: TRBV13
J: TRBJ2-7
length: 14
CDR3: CASSRGAGVPEQYF

V: TRBV9
J: TRBJ1-5
length: 14
CDR3: CASSVDWAQRPQHF

V: TRBV24-1
J: TRBJ2-1
length: 16
CDR3: CATSGGTSGRNNEQFF

V: TRBV28
J: TRBJ1-1
length: 11
CDR3: CASNRQAEAFF

V: TRBV6-1
J: TRBJ2-5
length: 16
CDR3: CASQSPPWDSEETQYF

V: TRBV19
J: TRBJ2-7
length: 15
CDR3: CASSTLAASIYEQYF

V: TRBV12-3/TRBV12-4
J: TRBJ2-7
length: 15
CDR3: CASSLDSRSSYEQYF

V: TRBV4-1
J: TRBJ2-7
length: 15
CDR3: CASSQAPHSSYEQYF

V: TRBV20-1
J: TRBJ2-1
length: 13
CDR3: CSARPTGNNEQFF

V: TRBV15
J: TRBJ1-5
length: 14
CDR3: CATSRIQGNQPQHF